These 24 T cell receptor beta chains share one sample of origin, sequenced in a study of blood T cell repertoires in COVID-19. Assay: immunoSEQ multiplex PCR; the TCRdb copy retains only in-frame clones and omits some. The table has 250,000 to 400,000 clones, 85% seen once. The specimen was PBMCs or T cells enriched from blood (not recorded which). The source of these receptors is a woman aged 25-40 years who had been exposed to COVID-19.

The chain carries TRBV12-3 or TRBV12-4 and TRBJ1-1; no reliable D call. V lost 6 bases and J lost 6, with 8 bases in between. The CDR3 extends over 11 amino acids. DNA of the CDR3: TGTGCCAGCAGCCCGGGGTCTGAAGCTTTCTTT. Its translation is CASSPGSEAFF.

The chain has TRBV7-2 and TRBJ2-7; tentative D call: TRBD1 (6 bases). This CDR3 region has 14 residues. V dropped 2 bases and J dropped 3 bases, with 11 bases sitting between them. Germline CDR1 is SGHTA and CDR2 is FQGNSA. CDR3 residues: CASSLQGQNYEQYF. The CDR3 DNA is TGTGCCAGCAGCTTACAAGGACAGAACTACGAGCAGTACTTC.

Written as DNA, the CDR3 is TGTGCCAGCAGTTTGGAGGGCAGGAGTAATTCACCCCTCCACTTT. Its protein is CASSLEGRSNSPLHF. The chain employs TRBV28 and TRBJ1-6; D not certain. V lost 3 bases and J 6 bases, leaving 12 bases between the germline ends. There are 15 residues in the CDR3. Germline V lookup: CDR1 MDHEN, CDR2 SYDVKM.

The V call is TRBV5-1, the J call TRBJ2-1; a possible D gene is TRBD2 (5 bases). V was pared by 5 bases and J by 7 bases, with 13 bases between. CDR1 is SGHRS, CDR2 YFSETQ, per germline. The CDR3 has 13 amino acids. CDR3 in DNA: TGCGCCAGCAGACGGGAAGCTCCGAATGAGCAGTTCTTC. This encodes CASRREAPNEQFF.

CDR3: CASRDSGTSSSTDTQYF. The CDR3 nucleotides are TGTGCCAGCAGAGACTCCGGGACTAGCAGCAGCACAGATACGCAGTATTTT. The chain links TRBV2 to TRBJ2-3, with 9 bases lining up with TRBD2. Germline V CDR1 and CDR2: SNHLY, FYNNEI. Trimming removed 6 bases from V and 0 bases from J; junction bases left unmatched: 10. This CDR3 has 17 residues. Using reference TRBV2 and TRBJ2-3 for the parts outside the CDR3, the full variable domain is EPEVTQTPSHQVTQMGQEVILRCVPISNHLYFYWYRQILGQKVEFLVSFYNNEISEKSEIFDDQFSVERPDGSNFTLKIRSTKLEDSAMYFCASRDSGTSSSTDTQYFGPGTRLTVL.

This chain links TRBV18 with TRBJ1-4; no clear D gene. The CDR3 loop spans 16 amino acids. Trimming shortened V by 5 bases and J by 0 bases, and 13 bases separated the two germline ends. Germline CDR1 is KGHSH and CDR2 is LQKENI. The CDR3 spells CASSSLGRSTNEKLFF. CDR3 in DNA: TGTGCCAGCTCATCCCTTGGGAGGTCAACTAATGAAAAACTGTTTTTT.

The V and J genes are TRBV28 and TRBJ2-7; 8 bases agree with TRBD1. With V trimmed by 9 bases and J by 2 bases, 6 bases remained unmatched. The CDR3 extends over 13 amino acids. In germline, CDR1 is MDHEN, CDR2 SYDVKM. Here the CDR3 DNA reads TGTGCCAGTGGAACGGGACAGGCCTACGAGCAGTACTTC. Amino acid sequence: CASGTGQAYEQYF.

The CDR3 sequence is CASSFPGQGSDEQYF. The CDR3 bases are TGTGCCAGCAGCTTCCCCGGACAGGGGTCGGACGAGCAGTACTTC. The chain joins TRBV5-6 to TRBJ2-7; 9 bases fit TRBD1. The length of the CDR3 is 15 residues. Germline V gives CDR1 SGHDT, CDR2 YYEEEE. J gave up 5 bases and V 2 bases, and 8 bases lay outside the gene matches.

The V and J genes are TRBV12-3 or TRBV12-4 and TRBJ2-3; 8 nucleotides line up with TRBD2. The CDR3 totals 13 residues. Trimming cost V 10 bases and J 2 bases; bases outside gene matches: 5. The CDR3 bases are TGTGCCACACGAGCGGGAGTCACAGATACGCAGTATTTT. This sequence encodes CATRAGVTDTQYF.

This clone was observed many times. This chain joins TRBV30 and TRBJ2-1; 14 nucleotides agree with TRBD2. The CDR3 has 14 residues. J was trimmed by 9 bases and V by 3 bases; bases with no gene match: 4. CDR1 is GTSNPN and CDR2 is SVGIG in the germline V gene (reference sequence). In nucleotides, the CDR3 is TGTGCCTGGAGGACTAGCGGGGGGGCCATTGAGCAGTTCTTC. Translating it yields CAWRTSGGAIEQFF.

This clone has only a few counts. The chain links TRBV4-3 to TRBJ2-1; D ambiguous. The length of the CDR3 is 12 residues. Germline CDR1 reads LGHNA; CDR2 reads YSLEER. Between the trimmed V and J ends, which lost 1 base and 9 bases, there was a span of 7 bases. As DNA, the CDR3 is TGCGCCAGCAGCCAAGTGTGGAGTGAGCAGTTCTTC. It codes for CASSQVWSEQFF.

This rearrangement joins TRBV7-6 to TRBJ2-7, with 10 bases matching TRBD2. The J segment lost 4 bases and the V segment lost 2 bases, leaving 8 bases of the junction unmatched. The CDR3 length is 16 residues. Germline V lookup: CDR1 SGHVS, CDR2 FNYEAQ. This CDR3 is CASSLRTSGTQYEQYF. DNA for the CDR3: TGTGCCAGCAGCTTAAGAACTAGCGGGACACAATACGAGCAGTACTTC.

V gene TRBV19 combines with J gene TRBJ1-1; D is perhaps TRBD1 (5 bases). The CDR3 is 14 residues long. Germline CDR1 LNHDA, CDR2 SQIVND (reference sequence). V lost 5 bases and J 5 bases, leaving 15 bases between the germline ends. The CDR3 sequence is CASSHALGGTEAFF. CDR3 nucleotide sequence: TGTGCCAGTAGTCATGCCCTCGGGGGGACTGAAGCTTTCTTT.

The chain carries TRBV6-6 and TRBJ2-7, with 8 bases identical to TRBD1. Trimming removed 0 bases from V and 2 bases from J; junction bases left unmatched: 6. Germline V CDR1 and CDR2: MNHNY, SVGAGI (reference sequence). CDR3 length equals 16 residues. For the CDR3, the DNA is TGTGCCAGCAGTTACTCTGACAGGGGAGCCCCCTACGAGCAGTACTTC. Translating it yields CASSYSDRGAPYEQYF.

CDR3 residues: CASSQDVGYHEQFF. The CDR3 DNA follows: TGTGCCAGCAGCCAAGATGTCGGGTACCATGAGCAGTTCTTC. The chain recombines TRBV4-2 with TRBJ2-1; D uncertain. The CDR3 extends over 14 amino acids. The germline V gene has CDR1 LGHNA and CDR2 YNFKEQ. The ends were cut back, 0 bases at V and 8 bases at J, with 11 bases in the middle.

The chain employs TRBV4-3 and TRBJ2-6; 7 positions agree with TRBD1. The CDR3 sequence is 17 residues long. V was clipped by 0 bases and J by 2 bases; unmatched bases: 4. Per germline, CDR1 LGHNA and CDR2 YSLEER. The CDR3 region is CASSQELGGAGANVLTF. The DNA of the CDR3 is TGCGCCAGCAGCCAAGAGTTAGGGGGCGCTGGGGCCAACGTCCTGACTTTC.

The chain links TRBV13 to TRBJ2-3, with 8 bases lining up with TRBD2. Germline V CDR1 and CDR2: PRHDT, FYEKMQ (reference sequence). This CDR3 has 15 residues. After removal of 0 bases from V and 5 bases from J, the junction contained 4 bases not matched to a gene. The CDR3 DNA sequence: TGTGCCAGCAGCTTAGGGGCGGGGGGAAAAGATACGCAGTATTTT. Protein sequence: CASSLGAGGKDTQYF.

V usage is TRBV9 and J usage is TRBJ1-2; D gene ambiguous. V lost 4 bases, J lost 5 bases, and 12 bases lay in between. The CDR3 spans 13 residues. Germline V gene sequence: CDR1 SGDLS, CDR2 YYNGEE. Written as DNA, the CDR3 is TGTGCCAGCAGCCCCCAACACCCTTATGGCTACACCTTC. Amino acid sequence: CASSPQHPYGYTF.

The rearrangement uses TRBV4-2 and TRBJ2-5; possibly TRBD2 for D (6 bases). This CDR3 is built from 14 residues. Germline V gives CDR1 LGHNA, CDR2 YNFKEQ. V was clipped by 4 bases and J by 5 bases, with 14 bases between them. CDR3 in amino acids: CASSPRLVGETQYF. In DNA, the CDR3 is TGTGCCAGCAGCCCCAGACTAGTAGGGGAGACCCAGTACTTC.

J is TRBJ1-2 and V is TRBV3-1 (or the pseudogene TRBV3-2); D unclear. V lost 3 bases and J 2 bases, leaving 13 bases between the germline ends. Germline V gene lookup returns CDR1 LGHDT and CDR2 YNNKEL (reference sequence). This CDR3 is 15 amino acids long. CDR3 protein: CASSQVANENYGYTF. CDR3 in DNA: TGTGCCAGCAGCCAGGTAGCAAATGAGAACTATGGCTACACCTTC.

CDR3 residues: CASSILPNYTF. In DNA, the CDR3 is TGTGCCAGTAGTATCCTACCGAACTACACCTTC. The chain links TRBV19 to TRBJ1-2, with D unclear. The ends were cut back, 3 bases at V and 10 bases at J, with 9 bases in the middle. This CDR3 comprises 11 residues. Germline loops: CDR1 LNHDA, CDR2 SQIVND (reference sequence).

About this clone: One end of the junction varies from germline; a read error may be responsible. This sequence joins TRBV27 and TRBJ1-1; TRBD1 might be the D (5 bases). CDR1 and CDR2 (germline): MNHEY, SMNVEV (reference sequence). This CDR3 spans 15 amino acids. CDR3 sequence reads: CASSSPAGVNIEAFF. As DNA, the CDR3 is TGTGCCAGCAGTTCCCCCGCGGGGGTGAACATTGAAGCTTTCTTT.

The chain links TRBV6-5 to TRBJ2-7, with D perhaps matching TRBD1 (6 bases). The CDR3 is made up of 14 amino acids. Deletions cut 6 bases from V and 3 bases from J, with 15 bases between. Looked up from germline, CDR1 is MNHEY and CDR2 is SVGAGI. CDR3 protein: CASRTGRDVYEQYF. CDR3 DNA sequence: TGTGCCAGCAGGACAGGCAGGGACGTCTACGAGCAGTACTTC.

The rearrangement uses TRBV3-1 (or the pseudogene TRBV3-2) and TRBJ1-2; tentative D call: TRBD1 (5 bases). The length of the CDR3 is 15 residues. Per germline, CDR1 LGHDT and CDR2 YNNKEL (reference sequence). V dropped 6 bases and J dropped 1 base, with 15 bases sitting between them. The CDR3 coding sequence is TGTGCCAGCAGTCGAAGGACACTAAGTAACTATGGCTACACCTTC. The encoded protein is CASSRRTLSNYGYTF.